The rows below give T cell receptor beta chains drawn from one sample of a study of T cell responses to AZD1222 COVID-19 vaccine. The repertoire was sequenced with immunoSEQ multiplex PCR; TCRdb's copy has only in-frame clones and lacks some. This sample has around 140,000 clones, with 92% found just once. The source material was peripheral blood, sampled 28 days after the second AZD1222 dose. The receptor source for this set is an adult who received the AZD1222 COVID-19 vaccine. The CDR3 runs from the conserved cysteine through the conserved F or W. D genes are given only for firm matches. Expanded clones are given a class, and other clones once, few, many or no size at all.

>TRBJ1-1|.|.|TRBV28
TGTGCCAGCAGTGGGGGATTTCGAGGCTCGACTGAAGCTTTCTTT
CASSGGFRGSTEAFF
>TRBJ1-2|TRBD1|.|TRBV27
TGTGCCAGCAGCCCGGGACAGTTCTATGGCTACACCTTC
CASSPGQFYGYTF
>TRBJ2-7|TRBD2|.|TRBV24-1
TGTGCCACCAGTGATTCTGGGACTAGCGGGAGGTACGAGCAGTACTTC
CATSDSGTSGRYEQYF
>TRBJ2-7|.|.|TRBV6-2/TRBV6-3
TGTGCCAGCAGTTACGAGCAGGGCCCCTACGAGCAGTACTTC
CASSYEQGPYEQYF
>TRBJ1-5|.|.|TRBV3-1/TRBV3-2
TGTGCCAGCAGCCAGGGCTGGGGGGCTTGGAATCAGCCCCAGCATTTT
CASSQGWGAWNQPQHF
>TRBJ2-7|.|once|TRBV27
TGTGCCAGCAGTTCGGGGGTGGGGCGGTACGAGCAGTACTTC
CASSSGVGRYEQYF
>TRBJ1-5|TRBD1|.|TRBV18
TGTGCCAGCTCACCCGGACAGGGGGCGATCCAGCCCCAGCATTTT
CASSPGQGAIQPQHF
>TRBJ2-1|TRBD1|.|TRBV18
TGTGCCAGCTCACCACGCCTGACAGGGGAACTCTACAATGAGCAGTTCTTC
CASSPRLTGELYNEQFF
>TRBJ1-1|TRBD1|.|TRBV18
TGTGCCAGCTCACCGTCGACAGGGGTAGGCACTGAAGCTTTCTTT
CASSPSTGVGTEAFF
>TRBJ2-1|TRBD2|.|TRBV4-3
TGCGCCAGCAGCCAGACTCTTTCCGGGACTAGCGTCAATGAGCAGTTCTTC
CASSQTLSGTSVNEQFF
>TRBJ1-2|.|.|TRBV24-1
TGTGCCACCGGCGGGAGAGGGGTGGCTTCCTATGGCTACACCTTC
CATGGRGVASYGYTF
>TRBJ2-2|.|.|TRBV12-3/TRBV12-4
TGTGCCAGCAGTTTGAGAGACGGGGAGCTGTTTTTT
CASSLRDGELFF
>TRBJ2-7|TRBD1|.|TRBV19
TGTGCCAGTAGTAAGGACAGGGTGCGAGAGCAGTACTTC
CASSKDRVREQYF
>TRBJ2-1|TRBD1|.|TRBV24-1
TGTGCCACCGTTCTTGGGACAGACCCTAATGAGCAGTTCTTC
CATVLGTDPNEQFF
>TRBJ2-2|TRBD2|.|TRBV3-1/TRBV3-2
TGTGCCAGCAGCCAAGATCCCTCCGGGGGGGGGCTGTTTTTT
CASSQDPSGGGLFF
>TRBJ2-1|.|.|TRBV6-2/TRBV6-3
TGTGCCAGCAGTAAAACTGGTGGCTCCTACAATGAGCAGTTCTTC
CASSKTGGSYNEQFF
>TRBJ1-4|.|.|TRBV19
TGTGCCAGTAGTATCTTGTCGGGCTTGACTAATGAAAAACTGTTTTTT
CASSILSGLTNEKLFF
>TRBJ2-5|TRBD1|.|TRBV6-5
TGTGCCAGCAGCATACAGGGGCGAGAGACCCAGTACTTC
CASSIQGRETQYF
>TRBJ1-6|TRBD1|.|TRBV5-4
TGTGCCAGCAGCTGGGACAGGGTAAATTCACCCCTCCACTTT
CASSWDRVNSPLHF
>TRBJ2-1|TRBD1|.|TRBV6-1
TGTGCCAGCAGTGAATACCCAGGAAGGGGGCGAAACAATGAGCAGTTCTTC
CASSEYPGRGRNNEQFF
>TRBJ1-1|.|.|TRBV10-1
TGCGCCAGCAGTGAGATGAGGGCTTCGGAAGCTTTCTTT
CASSEMRASEAFF
>TRBJ2-2|TRBD1|.|TRBV19
TGTGCCAGTAGTCCGACAGGGGCTATCACCGGGGAGCTGTTTTTT
CASSPTGAITGELFF
>TRBJ1-3|.|once|TRBV4-1
TGCGCCAGCAGCCAAGATCCCTTGGCAGGAAACACCATATATTTT
CASSQDPLAGNTIYF
>TRBJ1-3|.|.|TRBV28
TGTGCCAGCAGTGTAACAGGCTCTGGAAACACCATATATTTT
CASSVTGSGNTIYF
>TRBJ2-5|.|.|TRBV29-1
TGCAGCGTCGCGGGACTCACCCGAGGGGAGACCCAGTACTTC
CSVAGLTRGETQYF
>TRBJ2-7|.|.|TRBV4-1
TGCGCCAGCAGCCAAGCGCCGAGCGGAACAGTTCCCTACGAGCAGTACTTC
CASSQAPSGTVPYEQYF
>TRBJ2-1|TRBD2|.|TRBV5-3
TGTGCCAGAAGCTTGTACGGACTAGCGGCGGCCTACAATGAGCAGTTCTTC
CARSLYGLAAAYNEQFF
>TRBJ2-4|TRBD1|.|TRBV7-9
TGTGCCAGCAGCTTAGCGGGACAGAAAAACATTCAGTACTTC
CASSLAGQKNIQYF
>TRBJ1-1|.|.|TRBV11-1
TGTGCCAGCAGCCCACTGCGGGGGTGGACTGAAGCTTTCTTT
CASSPLRGWTEAFF
>TRBJ1-1|.|.|TRBV6-1
TGTGCCAGCAGTGAGATGGGGAAGAACACTGAAGCTTTCTTT
CASSEMGKNTEAFF
>TRBJ2-7|.|.|TRBV18
TGTGCCAGCGCGTACCAGTCACTATACGAGCAGTACTTC
CASAYQSLYEQYF
>TRBJ2-2|.|.|TRBV12-3/TRBV12-4
TGTGCCAGCGGACTAATCACCGGGGAGCTGTTTTTT
CASGLITGELFF
>TRBJ1-2|TRBD1|.|TRBV5-6
TGTGCCAGCAGGTTGGACAGGGGCTATGGCTACACCTTC
CASRLDRGYGYTF
>TRBJ2-1|.|.|TRBV27
TGTGCCAGCAGCCATGGTTACAATGAGCAGTTCTTC
CASSHGYNEQFF
>TRBJ2-7|.|.|TRBV4-3
TGCGCCAGCAGCCAAGATCACTGGGAGCCCTACGAGCAGTACTTC
CASSQDHWEPYEQYF
>TRBJ2-7|.|few|TRBV27
TGTGCCAGCAGTTTCGGACCTCACTCCTACGAGCAGTACTTC
CASSFGPHSYEQYF
>TRBJ1-1|.|.|TRBV28
TGTGCCAGCAGTTTATGGGACAGGAACACTGAAGCTTTCTTT
CASSLWDRNTEAFF
>TRBJ1-1|.|.|TRBV6-5
.
CASSSSVNTEAFF
>TRBJ1-5|TRBD1|.|TRBV19
TGTGCCAGTAGGACAGGGGGCGCGGGCAATCAGCCCCAGCATTTT
CASRTGGAGNQPQHF
>TRBJ1-4|TRBD1|.|TRBV30
TGTGCCTGCACCGGACAGGCAACTAATGAAAAACTGTTTTTT
CACTGQATNEKLFF
>TRBJ1-1|.|once|TRBV6-5
TGTGCCAGCAGTCAGCTGCAGCGGGGTGAAGCTTTCTTT
CASSQLQRGEAFF
>TRBJ2-1|.|.|TRBV7-9
TGTGCCAGCAGCTGGCGGACAGACGACGAGCAGTTCTTC
CASSWRTDDEQFF
>TRBJ1-1|.|.|TRBV5-4
TGTGCCAGCAGCACGCCGGAATGGGGGAACACTGAAGCTTTCTTT
CASSTPEWGNTEAFF
>TRBJ1-2|.|.|TRBV30
TGTGCCTGGGCAAGGACTGGCGATGGCTACACCTTC
CAWARTGDGYTF
>TRBJ2-7|TRBD2|.|TRBV19
TGTGCCAGTAGCCCCCCGGGGGGGTATATTTACGAGCAGTACTTC
CASSPPGGYIYEQYF
>TRBJ1-1|TRBD1|few|TRBV24-1
TGTGCCACCAGTGTCGGGGGACAGGGTAGGAACACTGAAGCTTTCTTT
CATSVGGQGRNTEAFF
>TRBJ2-3|.|.|TRBV12-3/TRBV12-4
TGTGCCAGCAGCAAAGGGTATAACAGGCGGTATTTT
CASSKGYNRRYF
>TRBJ1-1|.|once|TRBV5-1
TGCGCCAGCAGCTTGGTAGGTACTGGTGAAGCTTTCTTT
CASSLVGTGEAFF
>TRBJ2-2|.|once|TRBV2
TGTGCCAGCAGTGAAGCGCATCCTACGTCCGGGGAGCTGTTTTTT
CASSEAHPTSGELFF
>TRBJ2-7|TRBD2|.|TRBV7-2
TGTGCCAGCACCCCATGGCTAGCGGGAGACTACGAGCAGTACTTC
CASTPWLAGDYEQYF
>TRBJ2-7|TRBD1|.|TRBV7-2
TGTGCCAGCAGGAAGGGACAGGGGGCGCTGGAGCAGTACTTC
CASRKGQGALEQYF
>TRBJ1-1|.|.|TRBV28
TGTGCCAGCAGTTTATCGGGTTGGTCGGTGATGAACACTGAAGCTTTCTTT
CASSLSGWSVMNTEAFF
>TRBJ1-2|.|.|TRBV19
TGTGCCAGTAGTATAGTATTCGGAGGGGACAGCTACACCTTC
CASSIVFGGDSYTF
>TRBJ2-7|.|.|TRBV28
TGTGCCAGCAGGCGGGACCTTCGGAACGAGCAGTACTTC
CASRRDLRNEQYF
>TRBJ1-5|TRBD1|.|TRBV28
TGTGCCAGCAGTTCAGGACAGGGGCATCAGCCCCAGCATTTT
CASSSGQGHQPQHF